This T cell receptor beta chain was captured in a study of T cell responses to AZD1222 COVID-19 vaccine. On the study more broadly: Second doses were pooled across both intervals (about 4 or about 12 weeks). Study-wide points: Spike was spanned by vaccine-associated CD4 TCRs, which were dominant at 160-218 and 743-854. Clonal diversity may have been underestimated, and the donors were mostly white British, with more females than males. Nearly half of spike-specific TCRs reportedly go after variant regions that carry no mutations.

Clones were read by immunoSEQ multiplex PCR, and TCRdb kept only the in-frame ones, dropping some. Here the sample spans 100,000 to 150,000 clones, roughly nine tenths being singletons. V lost 3 bases, J lost 5 bases, and 6 bases stayed unmatched. Germline V gene lookup returns CDR1 LGHDT and CDR2 YNNKEL (reference sequence). The CDR3 has 15 amino acids. Notes on this clone: Its antigen is not known.

This specimen was peripheral blood, taken on day 0 of AZD1222 vaccination. The chain recombines TRBV3-1 (or the pseudogene TRBV3-2) with TRBJ2-5; the match to TRBD2 covers 10 bases. The clonotype comes from an adult in good health. CDR3 region: CASSHEAGGPETQYF. The CDR3 bases are TGTGCCAGCAGCCATGAAGCGGGGGGGCCGGAGACCCAGTACTTC.